This is a list of T cell receptor beta chains from one sample in a study of vaccination effects on CD4 cells after COVID-19. Clones were sequenced by immunoSEQ multiplex PCR, and TCRdb holds only the in-frame ones, with some missing. There are tens of thousands of clones in the sample; about 60% occur only once, and 15% lies in the top ten. Their specific antigens are unknown. The sequencing used CD4+ T cells from PBMCs cultured with HCoV-OC43 spike peptides, collected before COVID-19 vaccination. Receptor source: a human donor who received a COVID-19 vaccine. CDR3s include the opening cysteine and the closing phenylalanine or tryptophan. D genes are given only for firm matches. Expanded clones get a size class; other rows say once, few or many, or leave the size out.

j_gene	abundance	v_gene	d_gene	CDR3aa
TRBJ2-7	.	TRBV9	TRBD2	CASSVGGLATYEQYF
TRBJ1-5	once	TRBV19	.	CASRQEPDIYQHF
TRBJ2-7	.	TRBV10-1	TRBD1	CASSESGQGAEQYF
TRBJ2-7	.	TRBV6-5	TRBD2	CASSYRREVYGEQYF
TRBJ2-2	.	TRBV18	.	CASSPSANTGELFF
TRBJ1-3	once	TRBV6-5	.	CASSYSPGGTGNTIYF
TRBJ1-6	.	TRBV13	.	CASSRATSSYNSPLHF
TRBJ2-7	.	TRBV6-5	.	CARGETGEQYF
TRBJ2-1	.	TRBV10-3	.	CAISGAGGLQYNEQFF
TRBJ2-2	.	TRBV5-8	.	CASSLVYTGRGWTGELFF
TRBJ1-1	.	TRBV15	.	CATSRDYNRGADTEAFF
TRBJ1-5	.	TRBV6-2/TRBV6-3	.	CASSYEGSNQPQHF
TRBJ2-6	few	TRBV4-2	.	CASSHQREANVLTF
TRBJ1-2	.	TRBV4-1	.	CASSLSTGQEGYTF
TRBJ1-2	.	TRBV2	TRBD1	CASREGTGEAYTF
TRBJ1-5	.	TRBV4-1	.	CASSQEADRAGIFQPQHF
TRBJ1-1	.	TRBV11-3	.	CASSLAWDGVNTEAFF
TRBJ2-7	few	TRBV30	.	CAWSFSSGRATYEQYF
TRBJ1-3	.	TRBV7-9	.	CASSQTHGNTIYF
TRBJ2-7	.	TRBV16	.	CASSPDRIYEQYF
TRBJ1-3	few	TRBV11-2	.	CASSLRLSGNTIYF
TRBJ2-2	.	TRBV5-1	TRBD2	CASSFETSGRAGPGELFF
TRBJ1-1	.	TRBV6-1	.	CASSDRSRTEAFF
TRBJ1-6	.	TRBV28	.	CASSLEGRNSPLHF
TRBJ2-2	few	TRBV15	TRBD2	CATSRGKRGAVPAGELFF
TRBJ1-1	few	TRBV7-9	.	CASLNTEAFF
TRBJ1-2	.	TRBV7-9	.	CASSLEPLYGYTF
TRBJ2-5	.	TRBV5-5	.	CASSLVFGGGGETQYF
TRBJ1-3	.	TRBV5-4	.	CASTLGGANTGNTIYF
TRBJ1-1	few	TRBV25-1	.	CASSESWSWGNTEAFF
TRBJ1-6	.	TRBV7-9	.	CASSLSSYNSPLHF
TRBJ2-2	.	TRBV5-4	.	CASSLMAINTGELFF